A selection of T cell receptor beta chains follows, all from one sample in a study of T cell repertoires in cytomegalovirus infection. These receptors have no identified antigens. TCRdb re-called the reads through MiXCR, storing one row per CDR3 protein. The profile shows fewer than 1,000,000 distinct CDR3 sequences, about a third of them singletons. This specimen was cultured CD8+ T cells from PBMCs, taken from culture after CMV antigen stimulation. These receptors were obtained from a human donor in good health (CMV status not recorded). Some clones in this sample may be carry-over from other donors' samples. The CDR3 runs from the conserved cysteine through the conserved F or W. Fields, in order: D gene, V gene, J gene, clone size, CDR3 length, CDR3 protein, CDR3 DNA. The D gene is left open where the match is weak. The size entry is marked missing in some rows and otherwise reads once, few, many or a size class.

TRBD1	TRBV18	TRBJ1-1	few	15	CASSLQGAWDTEAFF	TGTGCCAGCTCACTACAGGGGGCGTGGGACACTGAAGCTTTCTTT
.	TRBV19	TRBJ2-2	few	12	CASRAYTGELFF	TGTGCCAGTAGGGCTTACACCGGGGAGCTGTTTTTT
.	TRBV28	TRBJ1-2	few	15	CASSFHGALNYGYTF	TGTGCCAGCAGTTTCCACGGGGCCCTTAACTATGGCTACACCTTC
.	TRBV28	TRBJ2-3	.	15	CASRTFGARTDTQYF	TGTGCCAGCAGAACCTTTGGGGCCCGCACAGATACGCAGTATTTT
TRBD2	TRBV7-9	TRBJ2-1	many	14	CASRPGGSYNEQFF	TGTGCCAGCAGGCCCGGGGGGTCCTACAATGAGCAGTTCTTC
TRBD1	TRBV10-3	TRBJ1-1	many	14	CAISEIHRGTEAFF	TGTGCCATCAGTGAGATCCACAGGGGGACTGAAGCTTTCTTT
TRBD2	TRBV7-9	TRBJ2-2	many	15	CASSPREGNTGELFF	TGTGCCAGCAGCCCTCGGGAGGGGAACACCGGGGAGCTGTTTTTT
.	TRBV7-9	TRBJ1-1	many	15	CASSLEWEGIAEAFF	TGTGCCAGCAGCTTAGAGTGGGAAGGGATCGCTGAAGCTTTCTTT
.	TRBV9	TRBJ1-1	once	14	CASSAASGNTEAFF	TGTGCCAGCAGCGCTGCGAGTGGTAACACTGAAGCTTTCTTT
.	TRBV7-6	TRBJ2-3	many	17	CASSLGPPRTSTDTQYF	TGTGCCAGCAGCTTAGGGCCTCCACGGACTAGCACAGATACGCAGTATTTT
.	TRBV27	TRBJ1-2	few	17	CASSLQTPGLLDYGYTF	TGTGCCAGCAGTTTACAAACCCCGGGACTACTAGACTATGGCTACACCTTC
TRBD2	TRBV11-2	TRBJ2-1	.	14	CASSLGTSHNEQFF	TGTGCCAGCAGCTTGGGGACTAGCCACAATGAGCAGTTCTTC
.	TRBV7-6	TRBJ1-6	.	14	CGSRSEAGRSPLHF	TGTGGCAGCAGATCAGAGGCAGGGCGATCACCCCTCCACTTT
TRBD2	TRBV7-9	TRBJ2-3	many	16	CASSPSASGAPDTQYF	TGTGCCAGCAGCCCCTCGGCTAGCGGGGCCCCAGATACGCAGTATTTT
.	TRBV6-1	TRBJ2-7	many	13	CASSQGLPYEQYF	TGTGCCAGCAGTCAGGGACTCCCCTACGAGCAGTACTTC
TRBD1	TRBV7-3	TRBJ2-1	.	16	CASSLGTGTGANEQFF	TGTGCCAGCAGCTTAGGGACCGGGACAGGGGCCAATGAGCAGTTCTTC
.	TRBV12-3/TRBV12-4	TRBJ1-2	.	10	CASSADGYTF	TGTGCCAGCAGTGCGGATGGCTACACCTTC
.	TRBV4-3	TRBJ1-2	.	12	CASSNQGIGYTF	TGCGCCAGCAGCAACCAGGGGATCGGCTACACCTTC
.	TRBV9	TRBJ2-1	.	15	CASSVESAAYNEQFF	TGTGCCAGCAGCGTAGAGTCAGCAGCCTACAATGAGCAGTTCTTC
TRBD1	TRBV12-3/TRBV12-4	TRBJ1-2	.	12	CASRGQGAGYTF	TGTGCCAGCCGTGGACAGGGGGCTGGCTACACCTTC
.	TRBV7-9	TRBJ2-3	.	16	CASSLEGAIGTDTQYF	TGTGCCAGCAGCTTAGAAGGGGCAATTGGTACAGATACGCAGTATTTT